The present entry profiles one T cell receptor (beta chain) with its context. The data were taken from a study of blood T cell repertoires in COVID-19. Study overall: COVID-19 samples, acute and convalescent, were from the United States, Italy and Spain. The cDNA or gDNA used as material had been derived from T cells, B-cell-depleted T cells, or PBMCs.

Authors' methods: The authors estimated nucleated cell counts from reference gene primer amplification. Sequenced by immunoSEQ multiplex PCR; TCRdb stores in-frame clones only, minus some. V and J calls and clone size are copied from that table; D and trimming were computed from the DNA. The repertoire holds around 31,000 clones, with roughly nine tenths as singletons. The V segment lost 6 bases and the J segment 0 bases; nucleotides outside the gene matches: 5. Germline CDR1 LNHDA, CDR2 SQIVND (reference sequence). The CDR3 runs to 14 residues. Sequenced material: peripheral blood. The receptor was derived from a woman aged 40 to 50 with active or convalescent COVID-19. This sequence joins TRBV19 and TRBJ2-7, with 7 positions matching TRBD1. CDR3 nucleotides: TGTGCCAGTAGCCCTGGACAGGTCTCCTACGAGCAGTACTTC. Translation: CASSPGQVSYEQYF.